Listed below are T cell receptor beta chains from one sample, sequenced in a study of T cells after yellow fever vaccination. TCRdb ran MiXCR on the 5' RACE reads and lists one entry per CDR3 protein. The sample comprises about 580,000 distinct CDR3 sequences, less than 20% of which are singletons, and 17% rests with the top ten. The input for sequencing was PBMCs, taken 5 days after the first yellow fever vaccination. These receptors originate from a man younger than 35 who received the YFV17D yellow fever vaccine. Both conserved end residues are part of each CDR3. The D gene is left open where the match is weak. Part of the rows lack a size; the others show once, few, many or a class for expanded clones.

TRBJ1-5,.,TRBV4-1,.,CASSQDMGSNQPQHF,TGCGCCAGCAGCCAAGATATGGGGAGCAATCAGCCCCAGCATTTT
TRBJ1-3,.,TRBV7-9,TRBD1,CASRPQGDRAGNTIYF,TGTGCCAGCAGACCCCAGGGCGACAGGGCTGGAAACACCATATATTTT
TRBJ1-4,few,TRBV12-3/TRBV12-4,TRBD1,CASWSRWTGAPEKLFF,TGTGCCAGCTGGTCCAGGTGGACAGGGGCCCCCGAAAAACTGTTTTTT
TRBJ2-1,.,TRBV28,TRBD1,CASSSILDRANEQFF,TGTGCCAGCAGTTCTATACTAGACAGGGCCAATGAGCAGTTCTTC
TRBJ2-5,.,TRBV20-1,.,CSARVVRGGETQYF,TGCAGTGCTAGAGTGGTCCGAGGGGGAGAGACCCAGTACTTC
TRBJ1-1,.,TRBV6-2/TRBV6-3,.,CASSYTETVLVAFF,TGTGCCAGCAGTTACACGGAGACAGTACTCGTCGCTTTCTTT
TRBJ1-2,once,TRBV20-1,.,CSAKPGGGYGYTF,TGCAGTGCTAAGCCCGGGGGCGGCTATGGCTACACCTTC
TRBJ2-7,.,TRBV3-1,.,CASSQVQVLEGQYF,TGTGCCAGCAGCCAAGTCCAGGTCCTGGAAGGGCAGTACTTC
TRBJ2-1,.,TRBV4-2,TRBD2,CASSLRTGLETINEQFF,TGTGCCAGCAGCTTAAGAACAGGACTAGAAACAATCAATGAGCAGTTCTTC
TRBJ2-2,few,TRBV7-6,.,CASSPIAGGGTGELFF,TGTGCCAGCAGTCCGATCGCAGGGGGAGGGACCGGGGAGCTGTTTTTT
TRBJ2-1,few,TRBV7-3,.,CASSLPAGSYNEQFF,TGTGCCAGCAGCTTGCCCGCCGGATCCTACAATGAGCAGTTCTTC
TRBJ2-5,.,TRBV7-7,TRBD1,CASSSGTGGQETQYF,TGTGCTAGCAGCTCCGGGACAGGGGGCCAAGAGACCCAGTACTTC
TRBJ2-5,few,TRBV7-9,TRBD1,CASSHGTVQETQYF,TGTGCCAGCAGCCATGGGACAGTCCAAGAGACCCAGTACTTC
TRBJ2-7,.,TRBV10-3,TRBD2,CAISNQAGVTYEQYF,TGTGCCATCAGTAATCAAGCGGGGGTTACCTACGAGCAGTACTTC
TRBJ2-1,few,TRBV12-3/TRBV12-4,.,CASSWLSSYNEQFF,TGTGCCAGCAGTTGGTTGAGCTCCTACAATGAGCAGTTCTTC
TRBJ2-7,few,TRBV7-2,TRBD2,CASSSPGLAGQEQYF,TGTGCCAGCAGCTCCCCGGGACTAGCGGGCCAGGAGCAGTACTTC
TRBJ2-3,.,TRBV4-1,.,CASSDDSRSTDTQYF,TGCGCCAGCAGCGACGACAGCCGAAGCACAGATACGCAGTATTTT
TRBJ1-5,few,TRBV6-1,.,CASRGLGPDSNQPQHF,TGTGCCAGCAGAGGTCTAGGTCCCGATAGCAATCAGCCCCAGCATTTT
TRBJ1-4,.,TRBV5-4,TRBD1,CASSRDRASEKLFF,TGTGCCAGCAGTCGGGACAGGGCGAGTGAAAAACTGTTTTTT
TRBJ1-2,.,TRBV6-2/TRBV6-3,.,CASSDFPGSSLYTF,TGTGCCAGCAGTGACTTCCCGGGCTCGTCACTTTACACCTTC
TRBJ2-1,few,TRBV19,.,CASSIVQGFGNEQFF,TGTGCCAGTAGTATAGTGCAGGGGTTCGGGAATGAGCAGTTCTTC
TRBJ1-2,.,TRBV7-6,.,CASSLNRGYGYTF,TGTGCCAGCAGCTTAAATCGGGGGTATGGCTACACCTTC